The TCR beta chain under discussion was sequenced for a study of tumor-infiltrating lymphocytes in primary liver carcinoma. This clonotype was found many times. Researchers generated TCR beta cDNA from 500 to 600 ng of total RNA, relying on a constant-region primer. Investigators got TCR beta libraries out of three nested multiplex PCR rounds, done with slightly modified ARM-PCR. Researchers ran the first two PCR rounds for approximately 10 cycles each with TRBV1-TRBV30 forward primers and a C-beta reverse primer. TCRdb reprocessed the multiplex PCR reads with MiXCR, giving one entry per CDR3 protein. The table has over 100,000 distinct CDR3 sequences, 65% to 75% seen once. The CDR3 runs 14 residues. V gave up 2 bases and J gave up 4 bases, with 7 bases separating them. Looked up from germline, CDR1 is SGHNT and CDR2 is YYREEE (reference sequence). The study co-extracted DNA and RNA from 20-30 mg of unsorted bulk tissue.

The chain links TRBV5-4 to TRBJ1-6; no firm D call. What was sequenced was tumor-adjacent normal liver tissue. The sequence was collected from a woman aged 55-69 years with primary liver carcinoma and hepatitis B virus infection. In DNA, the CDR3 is TGTGCCAGCAGCTTATCACAATATAATTCACCCCTCCACTTT. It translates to CASSLSQYNSPLHF.